Sequencing of this TCR beta chain was carried out in a study of cytomegalovirus exposure and HLA in healthy donors. 13 Jbeta primers and 60 Vbeta primers were used for the PCR. Assay: immunoSEQ multiplex PCR; the TCRdb copy retains only in-frame clones and omits some. The sample contains some 140,000 clones, approximately 74% of which appear only once. Notes on this clone: A read error may produce the germline difference seen at one junction end.

The length of the CDR3 is 15 residues. In germline, CDR1 is MGHDK, CDR2 SYGVNS. The TCR was taken from a man younger than 40 in good health and CMV-seronegative. Sequencing was performed on PBMCs. The V and J genes are TRBV25-1 and TRBJ1-5; TRBD1 matches at 9 bases. Here the CDR3 DNA reads TGTGCCAGCAGTGATCCCGGGACAGGGAATCAGCCCCAGAATTTT. Its protein product is CASSDPGTGNQPQNF.